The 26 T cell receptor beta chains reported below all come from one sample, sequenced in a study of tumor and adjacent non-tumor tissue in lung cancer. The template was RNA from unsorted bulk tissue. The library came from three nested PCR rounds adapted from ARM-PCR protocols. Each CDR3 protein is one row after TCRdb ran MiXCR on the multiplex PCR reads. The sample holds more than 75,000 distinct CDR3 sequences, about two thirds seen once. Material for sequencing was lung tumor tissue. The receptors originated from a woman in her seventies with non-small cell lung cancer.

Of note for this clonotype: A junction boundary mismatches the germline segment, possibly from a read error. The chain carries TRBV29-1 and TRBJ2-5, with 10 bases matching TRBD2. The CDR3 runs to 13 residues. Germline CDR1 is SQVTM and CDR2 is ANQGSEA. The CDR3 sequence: CSAELAGSETQYF. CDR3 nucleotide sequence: TGCAGCGCCGAACTAGCGGGAAGCGAGACCCAGTACTTT. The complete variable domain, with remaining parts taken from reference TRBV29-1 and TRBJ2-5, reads SAVISQKPSRDICQRGTSLTIQCQVDSQVTMMFWYRQQPGQSLTLIATANQGSEATYESGFVIDKFPISRPNLTFSTLTVSNMSPEDSSIYLCSAELAGSETQYFGPGTRLLVL.

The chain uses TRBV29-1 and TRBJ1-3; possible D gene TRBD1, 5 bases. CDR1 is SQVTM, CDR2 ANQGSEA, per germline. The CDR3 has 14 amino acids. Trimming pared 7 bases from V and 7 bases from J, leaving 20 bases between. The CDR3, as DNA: TGCAGCGAGCGTGGCAGGGAAGCAGGTAACACCATATATTTT. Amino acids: CSERGREAGNTIYF.

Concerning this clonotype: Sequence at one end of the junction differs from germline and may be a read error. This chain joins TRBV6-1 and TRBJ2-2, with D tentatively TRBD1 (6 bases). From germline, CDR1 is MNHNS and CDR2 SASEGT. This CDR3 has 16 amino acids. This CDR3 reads CADSEDLRAGAGELFF. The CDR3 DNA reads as TGTGCCGACAGTGAAGACTTGAGGGCAGGGGCCGGGGAACTGTTTTTT.

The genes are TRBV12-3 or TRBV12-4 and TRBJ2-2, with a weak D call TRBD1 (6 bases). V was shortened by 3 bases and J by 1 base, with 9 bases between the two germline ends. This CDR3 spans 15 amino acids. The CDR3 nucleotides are TGTGCCAGCAGTTTTCAGGGGAGGAACACCGGGGAGCTGTTTTTT. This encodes CASSFQGRNTGELFF.

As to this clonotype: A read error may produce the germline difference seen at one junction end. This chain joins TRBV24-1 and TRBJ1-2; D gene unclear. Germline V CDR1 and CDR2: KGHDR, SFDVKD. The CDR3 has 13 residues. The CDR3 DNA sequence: TGTACCACCGCAAATGAGGGCAACTATGGCTACACCTTC. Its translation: CTTANEGNYGYTF.

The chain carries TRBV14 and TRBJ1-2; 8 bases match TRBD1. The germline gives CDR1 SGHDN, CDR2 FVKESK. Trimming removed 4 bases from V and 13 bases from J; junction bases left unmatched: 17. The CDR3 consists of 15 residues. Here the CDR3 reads CASSRLGQVNYDCTF. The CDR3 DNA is TGTGCCAGCAGCCGCCTGGGACAGGTTAACTATGACTGCACCTTC.

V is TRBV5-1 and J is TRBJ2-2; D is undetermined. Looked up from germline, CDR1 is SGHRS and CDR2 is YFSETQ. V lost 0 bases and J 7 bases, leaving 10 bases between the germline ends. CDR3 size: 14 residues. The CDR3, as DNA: TGCGCCAGCAGCTTGGATGGGTCCGGCGGGGAGCTGTTTTTT. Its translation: CASSLDGSGGELFF.

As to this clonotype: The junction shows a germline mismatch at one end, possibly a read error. CDR3 DNA: TGTGCCAACCAGCCCCGGGCTGGGGGCAATCAACCCCAGCATTTT. Translated: CANQPRAGGNQPQHF. The rearrangement joins TRBV6-5 to TRBJ1-5; D is perhaps TRBD1 (6 bases). CDR3 length: 15 amino acids. Germline V gives CDR1 MNHEY, CDR2 SVGAGI.

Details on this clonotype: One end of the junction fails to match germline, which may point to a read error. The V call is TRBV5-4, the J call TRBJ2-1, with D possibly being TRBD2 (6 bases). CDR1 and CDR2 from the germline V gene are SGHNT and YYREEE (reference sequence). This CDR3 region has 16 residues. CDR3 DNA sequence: TGTGTCAGCAGCCTGGGGGGACCGGGAAGGGGCAATGAGCAGTTCTTC. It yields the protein CVSSLGGPGRGNEQFF. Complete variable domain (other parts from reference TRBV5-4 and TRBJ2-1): ETGVTQSPTHLIKTRGQQVTLRCSSQSGHNTVSWYQQALGQGPQFIFQYYREEENGRGNFPPRFSGLQFPNYSSELNVNALELDDSALYLCVSSLGGPGRGNEQFFGPGTRLTVL.

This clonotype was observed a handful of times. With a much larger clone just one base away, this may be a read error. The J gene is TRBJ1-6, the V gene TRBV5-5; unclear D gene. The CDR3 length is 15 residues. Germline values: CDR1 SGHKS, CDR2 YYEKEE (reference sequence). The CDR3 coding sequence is TGTGCCAGCAACCTGGGTAACGAATGGGATTCACCCCTCCGCTTT. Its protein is CASNLGNEWDSPLRF. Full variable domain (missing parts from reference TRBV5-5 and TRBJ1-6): DAGVTQSPTHLIKTRGQQVTLRCSPISGHKSVSWYQQVLGQGPQFIFQYYEKEERGRGNFPDRFSARQFPNYSSELNVNALLLGDSALYLCASNLGNEWDSPLRFGNGTRLTVT.

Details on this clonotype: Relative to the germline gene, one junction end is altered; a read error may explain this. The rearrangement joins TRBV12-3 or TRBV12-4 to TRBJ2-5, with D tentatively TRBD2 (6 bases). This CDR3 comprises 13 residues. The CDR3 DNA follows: TGTGTCAGCGGTGGCGGGGTTAAAGAGATCCAGTACTTC. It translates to CVSGGGVKEIQYF.

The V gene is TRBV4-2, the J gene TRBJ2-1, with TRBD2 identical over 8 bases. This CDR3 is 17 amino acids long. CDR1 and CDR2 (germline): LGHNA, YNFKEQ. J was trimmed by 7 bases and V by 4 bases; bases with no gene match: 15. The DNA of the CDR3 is TGTGCCAGCAGCCCGAGCTTAGTAGCGGGGTGCCGGAATGAGCAGTTCTTC. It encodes CASSPSLVAGCRNEQFF.

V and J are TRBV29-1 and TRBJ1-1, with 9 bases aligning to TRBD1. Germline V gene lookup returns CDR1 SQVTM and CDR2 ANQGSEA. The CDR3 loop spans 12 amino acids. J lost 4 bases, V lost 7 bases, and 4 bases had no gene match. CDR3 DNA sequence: TGCAGCGCCAGGGGACAGGGCACTGAAGCTTTCTTT. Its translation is CSARGQGTEAFF. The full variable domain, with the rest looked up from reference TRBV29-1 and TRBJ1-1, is SAVISQKPSRDICQRGTSLTIQCQVDSQVTMMFWYRQQPGQSLTLIATANQGSEATYESGFVIDKFPISRPNLTFSTLTVSNMSPEDSSIYLCSARGQGTEAFFGQGTRLTVV.

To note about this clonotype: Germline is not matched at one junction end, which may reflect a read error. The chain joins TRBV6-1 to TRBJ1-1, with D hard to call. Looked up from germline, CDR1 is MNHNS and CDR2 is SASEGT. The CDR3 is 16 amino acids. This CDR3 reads CASSEILPPYGTEPFF. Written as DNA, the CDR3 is TGTGCCAGCAGTGAAATCCTCCCACCCTACGGCACTGAACCTTTCTTT.

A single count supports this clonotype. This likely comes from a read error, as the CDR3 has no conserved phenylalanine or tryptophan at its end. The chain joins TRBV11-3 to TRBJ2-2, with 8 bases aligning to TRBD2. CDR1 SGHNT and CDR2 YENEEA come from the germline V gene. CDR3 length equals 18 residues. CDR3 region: CTSSLWGPGLANTGELFL. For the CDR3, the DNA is TGTACCAGCAGCTTATGGGGACCGGGACTAGCGAACACCGGGGAGCTGTTTCTT.

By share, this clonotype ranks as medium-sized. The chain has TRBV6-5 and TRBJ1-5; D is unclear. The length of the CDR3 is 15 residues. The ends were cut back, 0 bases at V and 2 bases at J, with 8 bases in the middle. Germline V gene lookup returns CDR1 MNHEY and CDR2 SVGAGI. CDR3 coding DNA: TGTGCCAGCAGTTACTCGACGCAGGGCAATCAGCCCCAGCATTTT. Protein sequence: CASSYSTQGNQPQHF.

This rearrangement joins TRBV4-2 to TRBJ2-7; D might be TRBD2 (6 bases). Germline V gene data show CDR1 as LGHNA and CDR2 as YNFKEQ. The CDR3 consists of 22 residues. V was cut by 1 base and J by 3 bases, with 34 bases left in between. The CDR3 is CASSQVFIRLLAGLPSFYEQYF. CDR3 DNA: TGTGCCAGCAGCCAAGTTTTCATCAGGTTACTAGCAGGATTACCGAGCTTCTACGAGCAGTACTTC.

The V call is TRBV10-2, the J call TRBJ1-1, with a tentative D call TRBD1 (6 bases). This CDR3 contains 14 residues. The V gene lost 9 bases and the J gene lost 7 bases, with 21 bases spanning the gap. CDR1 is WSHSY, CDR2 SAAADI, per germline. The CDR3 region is CASNESQGIGEAFF. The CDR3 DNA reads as TGCGCCAGTAATGAGTCACAGGGAATCGGTGAAGCTTTCTTT.

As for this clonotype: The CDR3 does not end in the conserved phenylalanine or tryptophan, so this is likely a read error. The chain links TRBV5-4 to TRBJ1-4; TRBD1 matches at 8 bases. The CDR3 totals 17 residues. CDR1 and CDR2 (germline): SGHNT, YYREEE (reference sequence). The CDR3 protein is CASSMGQEATLPEKLFS. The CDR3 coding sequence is TGTGCTAGCAGCATGGGACAGGAGGCGACCCTGCCGGAAAAACTGTTTTCT.

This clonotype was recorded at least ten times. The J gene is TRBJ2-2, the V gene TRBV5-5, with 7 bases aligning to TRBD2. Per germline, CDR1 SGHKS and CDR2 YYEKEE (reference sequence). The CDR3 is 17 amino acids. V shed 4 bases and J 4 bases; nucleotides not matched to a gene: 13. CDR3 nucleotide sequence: TGTGCCAGCAGCCTTGGGACCCTAGTAGCGGGCACCGGGGAGCTGTTTTTT. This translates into CASSLGTLVAGTGELFF.

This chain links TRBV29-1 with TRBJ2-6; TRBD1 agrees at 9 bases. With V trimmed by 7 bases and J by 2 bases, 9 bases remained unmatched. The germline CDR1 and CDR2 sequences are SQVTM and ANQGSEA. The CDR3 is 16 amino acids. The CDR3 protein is CSALGTGITGANVLTF. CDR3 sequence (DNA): TGCAGCGCTCTGGGGACAGGGATAACTGGGGCCAACGTCCTGACTTTC.

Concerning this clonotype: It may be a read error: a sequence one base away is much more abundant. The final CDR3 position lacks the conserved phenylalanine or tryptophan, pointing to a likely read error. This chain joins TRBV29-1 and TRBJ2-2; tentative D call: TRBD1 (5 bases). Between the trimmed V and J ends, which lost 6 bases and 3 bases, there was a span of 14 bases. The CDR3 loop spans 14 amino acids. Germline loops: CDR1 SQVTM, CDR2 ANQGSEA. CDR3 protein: CSVRTMGYTGELFI. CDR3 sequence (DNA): TGCAGCGTCAGGACAATGGGTTACACCGGGGAGCTGTTTATT.

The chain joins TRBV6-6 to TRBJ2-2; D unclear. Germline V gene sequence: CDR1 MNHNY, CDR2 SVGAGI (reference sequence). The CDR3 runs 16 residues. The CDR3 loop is CVNSSRRPPNTGELFF. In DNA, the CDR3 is TGTGTCAACAGTTCGCGAAGACCCCCTAACACCGGGGAGCTGTTTTTT.

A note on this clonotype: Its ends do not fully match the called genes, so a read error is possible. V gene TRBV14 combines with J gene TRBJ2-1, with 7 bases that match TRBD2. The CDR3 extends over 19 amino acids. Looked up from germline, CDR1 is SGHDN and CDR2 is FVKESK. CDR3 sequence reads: CASCQPSSGRAMDYNEQFF. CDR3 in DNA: TGTGCCAGCTGCCAACCATCTAGCGGCAGGGCCATGGACTACAATGAGCAGTTCTTC. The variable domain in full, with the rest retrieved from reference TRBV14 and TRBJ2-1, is EAGVTQFPSHSVIEKGQTVTLRCDPISGHDNLYWYRRVMGKEIKFLLHFVKESKQDESGMPNNRFLAERTGGTYSTLKVQPAELEDSGVYFCASCQPSSGRAMDYNEQFFGPGTRLTVL.

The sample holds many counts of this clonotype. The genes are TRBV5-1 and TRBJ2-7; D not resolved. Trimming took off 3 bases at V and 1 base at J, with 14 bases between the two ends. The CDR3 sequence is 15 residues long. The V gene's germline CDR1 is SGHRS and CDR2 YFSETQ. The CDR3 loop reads CASSSGRAASYEQYF. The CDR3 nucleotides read TGCGCCAGCAGCTCTGGACGGGCTGCTTCCTACGAGCAGTACTTC.

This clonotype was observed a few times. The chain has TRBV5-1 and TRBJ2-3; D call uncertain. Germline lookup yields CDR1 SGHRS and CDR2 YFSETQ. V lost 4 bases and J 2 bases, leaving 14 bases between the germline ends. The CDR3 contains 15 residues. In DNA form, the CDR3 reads TGCGCCAGCAGCCGCGTGGTCTATGACACAGATACGCAGTATTTT. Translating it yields CASSRVVYDTDTQYF.